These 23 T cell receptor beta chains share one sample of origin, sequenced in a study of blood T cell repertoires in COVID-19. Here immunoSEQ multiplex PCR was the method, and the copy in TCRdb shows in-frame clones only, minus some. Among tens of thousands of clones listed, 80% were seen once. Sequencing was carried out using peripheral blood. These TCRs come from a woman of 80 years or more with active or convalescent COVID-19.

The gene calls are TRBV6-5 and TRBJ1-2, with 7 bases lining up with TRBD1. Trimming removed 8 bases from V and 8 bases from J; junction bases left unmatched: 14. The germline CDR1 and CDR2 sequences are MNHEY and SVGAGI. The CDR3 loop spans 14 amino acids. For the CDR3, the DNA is TGTGCCAGCCGCCAGACAGGGAGTAAAGAGGGCTACACCTTC. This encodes CASRQTGSKEGYTF.

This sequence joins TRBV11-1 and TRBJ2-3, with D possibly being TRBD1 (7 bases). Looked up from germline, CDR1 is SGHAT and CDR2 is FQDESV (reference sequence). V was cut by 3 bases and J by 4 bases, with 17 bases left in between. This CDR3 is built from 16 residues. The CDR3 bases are TGTGCCAGCAGCTTCAGGGGGGTCGGGATCGCAGATACGCAGTATTTT. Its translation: CASSFRGVGIADTQYF. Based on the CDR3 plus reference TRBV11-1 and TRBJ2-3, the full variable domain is EAEVAQSPRYKITEKSQAVAFWCDPISGHATLYWYRQILGQGPELLVQFQDESVVDDSQLPKDRFSAERLKGVDSTLKIQPAELGDSAMYLCASSFRGVGIADTQYFGPGTRLTVL.

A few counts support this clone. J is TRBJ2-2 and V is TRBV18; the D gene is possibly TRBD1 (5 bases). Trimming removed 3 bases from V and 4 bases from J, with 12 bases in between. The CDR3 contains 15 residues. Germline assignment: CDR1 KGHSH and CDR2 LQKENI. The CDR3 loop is CASSPTAQGTGELFF. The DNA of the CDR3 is TGTGCCAGCTCACCCACGGCCCAGGGCACCGGGGAGCTGTTTTTT.

The CDR3 reads CAWVRRDNLGAQYF. The CDR3, as DNA: TGTGCCTGGGTACGGCGGGATAATCTCGGTGCGCAGTATTTT. The V call is TRBV30, the J call TRBJ2-3, with D possibly TRBD2 on 6 matching bases. CDR3 length: 14 amino acids. Germline V gives CDR1 GTSNPN, CDR2 SVGIG (reference sequence). V dropped 5 bases and J dropped 10 bases, with 22 bases sitting between them.

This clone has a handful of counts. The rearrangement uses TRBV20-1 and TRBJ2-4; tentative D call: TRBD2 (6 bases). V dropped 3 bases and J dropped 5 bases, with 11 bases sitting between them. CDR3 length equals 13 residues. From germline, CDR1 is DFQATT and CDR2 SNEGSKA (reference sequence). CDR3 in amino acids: CSASRAGENIQYF. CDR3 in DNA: TGCAGTGCTAGTAGAGCGGGTGAAAACATTCAGTACTTC.

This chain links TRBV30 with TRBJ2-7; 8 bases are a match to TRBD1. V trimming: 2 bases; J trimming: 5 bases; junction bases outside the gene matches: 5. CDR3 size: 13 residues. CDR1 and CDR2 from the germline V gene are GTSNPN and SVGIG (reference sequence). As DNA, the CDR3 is TGTGCCTGGAGTCAACAGGGGGTAAACGAGCAGTACTTC. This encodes CAWSQQGVNEQYF. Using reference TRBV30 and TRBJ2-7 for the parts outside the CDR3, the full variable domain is SQTIHQWPATLVQPVGSPLSLECTVEGTSNPNLYWYRQAAGRGLQLLFYSVGIGQISSEVPQNLSASRPQDRQFILSSKKLLLSDSGFYLCAWSQQGVNEQYFGPGTRLTVT.

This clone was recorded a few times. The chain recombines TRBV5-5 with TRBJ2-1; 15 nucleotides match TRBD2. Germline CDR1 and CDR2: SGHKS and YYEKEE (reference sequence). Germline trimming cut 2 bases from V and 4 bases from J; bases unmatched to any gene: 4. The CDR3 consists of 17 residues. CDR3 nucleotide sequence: TGTGCCAGCAGCTTATCTGGACTAGCGGGGGGGTACAATGAGCAGTTCTTC. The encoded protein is CASSLSGLAGGYNEQFF.

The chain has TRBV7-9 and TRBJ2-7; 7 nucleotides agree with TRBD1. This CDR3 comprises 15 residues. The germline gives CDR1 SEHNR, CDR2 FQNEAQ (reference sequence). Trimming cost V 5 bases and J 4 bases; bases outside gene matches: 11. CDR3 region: CASSAEKQGLYEQYF. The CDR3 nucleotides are TGTGCCAGCAGCGCCGAGAAACAGGGGCTATACGAGCAGTACTTC.

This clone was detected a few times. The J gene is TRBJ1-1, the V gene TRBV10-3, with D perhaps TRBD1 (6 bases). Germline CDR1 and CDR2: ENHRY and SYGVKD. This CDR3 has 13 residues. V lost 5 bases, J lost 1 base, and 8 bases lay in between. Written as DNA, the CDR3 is TGTGCCATCAGTCCACAGGGGAACACTGAAGCTTTCTTT. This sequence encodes CAISPQGNTEAFF.

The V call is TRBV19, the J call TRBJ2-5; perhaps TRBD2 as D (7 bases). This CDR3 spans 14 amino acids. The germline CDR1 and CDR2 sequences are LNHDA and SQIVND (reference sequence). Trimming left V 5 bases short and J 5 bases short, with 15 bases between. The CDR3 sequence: CASSSLRGAETQYF. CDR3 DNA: TGTGCCAGTAGTTCTCTCCGGGGGGCGGAGACCCAGTACTTC.

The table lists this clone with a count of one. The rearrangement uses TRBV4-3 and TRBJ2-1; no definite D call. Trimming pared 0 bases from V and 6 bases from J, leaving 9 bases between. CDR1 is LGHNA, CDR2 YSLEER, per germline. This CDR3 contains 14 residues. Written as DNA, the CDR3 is TGCGCCAGCAGCCAAGATATCGTCTCCAATGAGCAGTTCTTC. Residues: CASSQDIVSNEQFF.

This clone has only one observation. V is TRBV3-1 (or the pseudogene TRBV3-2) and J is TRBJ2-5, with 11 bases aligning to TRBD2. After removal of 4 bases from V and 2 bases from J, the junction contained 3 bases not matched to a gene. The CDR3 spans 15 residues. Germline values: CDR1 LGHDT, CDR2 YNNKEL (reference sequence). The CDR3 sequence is CASSPGTSGQETQYF. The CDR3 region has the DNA TGTGCCAGCAGCCCTGGGACTAGCGGACAAGAGACCCAGTACTTC.

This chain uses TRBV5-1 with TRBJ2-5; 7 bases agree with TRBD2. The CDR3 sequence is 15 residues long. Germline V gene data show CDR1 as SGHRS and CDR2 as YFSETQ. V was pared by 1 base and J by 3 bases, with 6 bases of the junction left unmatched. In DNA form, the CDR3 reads TGCGCCAGCAGCTTGATGGCTAGCGGAGAAGAGACCCAGTACTTC. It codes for CASSLMASGEETQYF.

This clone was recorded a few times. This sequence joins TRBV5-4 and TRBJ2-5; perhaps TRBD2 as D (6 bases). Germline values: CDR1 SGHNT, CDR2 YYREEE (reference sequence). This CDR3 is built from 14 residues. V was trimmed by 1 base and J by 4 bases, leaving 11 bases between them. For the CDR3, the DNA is TGTGCCAGCAGCTTGAGGGGCGGGGCAGAGACCCAGTACTTC. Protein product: CASSLRGGAETQYF.

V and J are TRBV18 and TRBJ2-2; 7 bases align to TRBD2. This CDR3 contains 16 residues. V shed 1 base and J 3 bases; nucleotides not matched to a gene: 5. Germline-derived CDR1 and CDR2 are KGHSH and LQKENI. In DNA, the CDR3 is TGTGCCAGCTCACCACGGGCGGGAGCGGACACCGGGGAGCTGTTTTTT. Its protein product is CASSPRAGADTGELFF.

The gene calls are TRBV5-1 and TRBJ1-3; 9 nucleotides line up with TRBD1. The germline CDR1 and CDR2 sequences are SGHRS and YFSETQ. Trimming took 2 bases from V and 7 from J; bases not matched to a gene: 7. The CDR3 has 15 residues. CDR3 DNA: TGCGCCAGCAGCTTTCGGACAGGGGAAGCGAACACCATATATTTT. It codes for CASSFRTGEANTIYF.

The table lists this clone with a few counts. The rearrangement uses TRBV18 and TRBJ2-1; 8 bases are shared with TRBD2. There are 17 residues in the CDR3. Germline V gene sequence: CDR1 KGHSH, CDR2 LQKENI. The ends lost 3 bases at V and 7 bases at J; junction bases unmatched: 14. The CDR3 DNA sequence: TGTGCCAGCTCACCGCTTATGGGACTAGGGACCCTGAATGAGCAGTTCTTC. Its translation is CASSPLMGLGTLNEQFF.

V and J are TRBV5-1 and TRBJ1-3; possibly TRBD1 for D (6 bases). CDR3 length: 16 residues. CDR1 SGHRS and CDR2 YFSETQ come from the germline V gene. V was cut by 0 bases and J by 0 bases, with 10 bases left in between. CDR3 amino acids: CASSLAGTLSGNTIYF. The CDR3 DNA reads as TGCGCCAGCAGCTTGGCAGGGACACTCTCTGGAAACACCATATATTTT.

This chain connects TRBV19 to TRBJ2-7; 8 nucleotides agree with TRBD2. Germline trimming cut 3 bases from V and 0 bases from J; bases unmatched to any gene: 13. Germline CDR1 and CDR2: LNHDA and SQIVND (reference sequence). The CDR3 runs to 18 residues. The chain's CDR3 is CASSIQFPLSGDSYEQYF. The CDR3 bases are TGTGCCAGTAGTATCCAGTTTCCCCTTAGCGGGGACTCCTACGAGCAGTACTTC.

As DNA, the CDR3 is TGTGCCAGCAGTTTAGGAACTACCTACGAGCAGTACTTC. Translating it yields CASSLGTTYEQYF. V gene TRBV12-3 or TRBV12-4 combines with J gene TRBJ2-7; unclear D gene. Trimming stripped 1 base from V and 2 bases from J, with 6 bases between. CDR3 length equals 13 residues.

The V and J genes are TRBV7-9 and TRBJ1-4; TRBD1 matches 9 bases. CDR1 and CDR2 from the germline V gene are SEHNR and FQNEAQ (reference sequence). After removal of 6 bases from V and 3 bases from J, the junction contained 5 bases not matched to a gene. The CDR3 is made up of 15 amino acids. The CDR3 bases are TGTGCCAGCAGGCTACAGGGGGCATCTAATGAAAAACTGTTTTTT. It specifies CASRLQGASNEKLFF.

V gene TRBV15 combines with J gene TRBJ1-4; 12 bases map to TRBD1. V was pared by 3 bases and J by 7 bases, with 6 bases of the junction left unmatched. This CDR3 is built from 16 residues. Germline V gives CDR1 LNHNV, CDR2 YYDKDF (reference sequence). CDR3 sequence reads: CATSRGDRGRAEKLFF. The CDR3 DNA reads TGTGCCACCAGCAGGGGGGACAGGGGGCGGGCTGAAAAACTGTTTTTT.

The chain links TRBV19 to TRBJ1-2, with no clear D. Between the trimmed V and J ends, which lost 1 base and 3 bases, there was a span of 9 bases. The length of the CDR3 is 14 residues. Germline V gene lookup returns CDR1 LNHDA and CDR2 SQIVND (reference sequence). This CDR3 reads CASSIAAGDYGYTF. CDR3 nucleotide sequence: TGTGCCAGTAGTATAGCCGCAGGTGACTATGGCTACACCTTC. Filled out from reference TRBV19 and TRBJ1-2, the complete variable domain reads DGGITQSPKYLFRKEGQNVTLSCEQNLNHDAMYWYRQDPGQGLRLIYYSQIVNDFQKGDIAEGYSVSREKKESFPLTVTSAQKNPTAFYLCASSIAAGDYGYTFGSGTRLTVV.